The 8 T cell receptor beta chains reported below all come from one sample, sequenced in a study of T cells after yellow fever vaccination. TCRdb re-derived calls from the 5' RACE reads in MiXCR, one entry per CDR3 protein. The profile shows hundreds of thousands of distinct CDR3 sequences, 10% to 15% of them singletons. The specimen was PBMCs, collected on the day of the yellow fever booster vaccination. The source of these receptors is a young man who received the YFV17D yellow fever vaccine.

This clonotype was recorded a few times. The J gene is TRBJ2-1, the V gene TRBV5-1; TRBD2 matches at 8 bases. J was trimmed by 4 bases and V by 4 bases; bases with no gene match: 4. CDR1 SGHRS and CDR2 YFSETQ come from the germline V gene. This CDR3 has 14 residues. The CDR3 spells CASSGIAGYNEQFF. DNA for the CDR3: TGCGCCAGCAGCGGAATAGCGGGGTACAATGAGCAGTTCTTC.

This clonotype was seen more than once but under ten times. The chain combines TRBV5-1 with TRBJ2-7; D uncertain. V was trimmed by 3 bases and J by 2 bases, leaving 18 bases between them. CDR3 size: 16 residues. Germline values: CDR1 SGHRS, CDR2 YFSETQ. CDR3 protein: CASSSPTDRAAYEQYF. As DNA, the CDR3 is TGCGCCAGCAGCTCGCCTACGGACCGGGCCGCCTACGAGCAGTACTTC.

This clonotype was detected ten times or more. As DNA, the CDR3 is TGTGCCAGCAGCTTGGGGGGACAGGGTGGCAATGAGCAGTTCTTC. It yields the protein CASSLGGQGGNEQFF. The chain couples TRBV5-4 to TRBJ2-1; 9 nucleotides align to TRBD1. The CDR3 consists of 15 residues. The germline V gene has CDR1 SGHNT and CDR2 YYREEE (reference sequence). The J segment lost 6 bases and the V segment lost 0 bases, leaving 4 bases of the junction unmatched.

In its sample, this clonotype was seen a few times. This may be a read error, as it is one base from a much larger clone. The chain has TRBV6-6 and TRBJ1-2; a weak D match, TRBD1 (6 bases). The germline V gene encodes CDR1 MNHNY and CDR2 SVGAGI (reference sequence). The CDR3 totals 11 residues. The germline V and J ends were trimmed by 6 bases and 4 bases, with 6 bases remaining between them. In DNA, the CDR3 is TGTGCCAGCAGGGACAGCTATGGCTACACCTTC. The encoded protein is CASRDSYGYTF.

This clonotype was seen a few times. This chain uses TRBV7-6 with TRBJ2-3; D possibly matches TRBD1 or TRBD2 (5 bases each). The germline V and J ends were trimmed by 1 base and 8 bases, with 16 bases remaining between them. There are 15 residues in the CDR3. Germline V CDR1 and CDR2: SGHVS, FNYEAQ. The CDR3 is CASSLEVDGGGTQYF. DNA of the CDR3: TGTGCCAGCAGCTTAGAGGTCGACGGTGGGGGTACGCAGTATTTT.

The chain is built from TRBV6-4 and TRBJ2-7, with a weak D call TRBD1 (5 bases). The V gene's germline CDR1 is MRHNA and CDR2 SNTAGT. The CDR3 sequence is 13 residues long. Trimming pared 2 bases from V and 4 bases from J, leaving 9 bases between. The CDR3 is CASSDTSGYEQYF. The CDR3 region has the DNA TGTGCCAGCAGTGACACCTCAGGGTACGAGCAGTACTTC.

V usage is TRBV28 and J usage is TRBJ2-7; 9 bases agree with TRBD1. Trimming took 4 bases from V and 11 from J; bases not matched to a gene: 3. CDR3 size: 11 residues. Germline loops: CDR1 MDHEN, CDR2 SYDVKM. Written as DNA, the CDR3 is TGTGCCAGCAGTTGGGACAGGGAGGAGTACTTC. This sequence encodes CASSWDREEYF.

The count of this clonotype is one. An end of the junction does not agree with germline; a read error may underlie this. This chain joins TRBV20-1 and TRBJ2-6; possibly TRBD2 for D (6 bases). This CDR3 comprises 16 residues. CDR1 is DFQATT and CDR2 is SNEGSKA in the germline V gene (reference sequence). The CDR3 region is CCARFVGGAGANVLTF. The CDR3 DNA sequence: TGCTGTGCTAGATTCGTAGGCGGGGCTGGGGCCAACGTCCTGACTTTC.